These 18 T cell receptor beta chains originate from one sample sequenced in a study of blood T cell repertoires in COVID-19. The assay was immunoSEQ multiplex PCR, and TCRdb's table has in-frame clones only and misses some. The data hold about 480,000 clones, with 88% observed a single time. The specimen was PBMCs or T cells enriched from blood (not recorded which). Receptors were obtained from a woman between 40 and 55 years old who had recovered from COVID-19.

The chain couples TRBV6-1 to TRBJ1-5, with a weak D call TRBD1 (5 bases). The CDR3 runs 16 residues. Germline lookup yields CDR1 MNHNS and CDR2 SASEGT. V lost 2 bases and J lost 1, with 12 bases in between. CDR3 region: CASSESRVRSNQPQHF. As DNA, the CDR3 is TGTGCCAGCAGTGAATCCAGGGTACGGAGCAATCAGCCCCAGCATTTT.

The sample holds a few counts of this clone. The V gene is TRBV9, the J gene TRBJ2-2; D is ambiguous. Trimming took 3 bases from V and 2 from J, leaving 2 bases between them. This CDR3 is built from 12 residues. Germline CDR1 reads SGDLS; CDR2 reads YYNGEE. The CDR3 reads CASSANTGELFF. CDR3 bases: TGTGCCAGCAGCGCTAACACCGGGGAGCTGTTTTTT.

The chain's CDR3 is CASSSGQGRGPAFF. The DNA of the CDR3 is TGTGCCAGCAGTTCGGGACAGGGGAGGGGGCCAGCTTTCTTT. The chain has TRBV6-5 and TRBJ1-1; 10 nucleotides match TRBD1. V was pared by 4 bases and J by 10 bases, with 9 bases of the junction left unmatched. The CDR3 is made up of 14 amino acids. The germline V gene has CDR1 MNHEY and CDR2 SVGAGI.

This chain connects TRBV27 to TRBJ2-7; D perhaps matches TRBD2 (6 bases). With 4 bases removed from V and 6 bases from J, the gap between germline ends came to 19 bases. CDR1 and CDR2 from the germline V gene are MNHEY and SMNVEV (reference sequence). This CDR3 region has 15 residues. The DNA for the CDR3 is TGTGCCAGCAGTTACGAATCGGGAGCAGGGTTCGAGCAGTACTTC. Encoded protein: CASSYESGAGFEQYF.

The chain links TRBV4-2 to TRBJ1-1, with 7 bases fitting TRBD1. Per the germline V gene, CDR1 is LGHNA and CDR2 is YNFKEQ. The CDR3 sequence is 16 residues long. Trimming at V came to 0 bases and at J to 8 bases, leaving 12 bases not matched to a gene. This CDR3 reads CASSQEQGSASTEAFF. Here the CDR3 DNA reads TGTGCCAGCAGCCAAGAACAGGGGTCGGCCAGCACAGAAGCTTTCTTT.

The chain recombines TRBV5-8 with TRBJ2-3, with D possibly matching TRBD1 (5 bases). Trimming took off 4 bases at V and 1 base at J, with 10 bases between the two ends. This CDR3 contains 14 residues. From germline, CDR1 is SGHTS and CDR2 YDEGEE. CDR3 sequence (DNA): TGTGCCAGCAGCCTCGCAGGGCGCACAGATACGCAGTATTTT. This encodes CASSLAGRTDTQYF.

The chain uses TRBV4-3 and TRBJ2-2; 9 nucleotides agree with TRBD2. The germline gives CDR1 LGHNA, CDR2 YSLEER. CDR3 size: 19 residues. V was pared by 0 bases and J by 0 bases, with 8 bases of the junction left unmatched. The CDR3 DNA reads TGCGCCAGCAGCCAAGAAAGTTTGGCTAGCGGGACGAACACCGGGGAGCTGTTTTTT. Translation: CASSQESLASGTNTGELFF.

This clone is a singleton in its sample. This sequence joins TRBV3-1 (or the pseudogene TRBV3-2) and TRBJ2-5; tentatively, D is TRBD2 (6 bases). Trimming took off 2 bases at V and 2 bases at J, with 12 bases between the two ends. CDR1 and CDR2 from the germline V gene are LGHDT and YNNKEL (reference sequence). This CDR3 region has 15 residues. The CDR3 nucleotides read TGTGCCAGCAGCCAAAGGAGGGGAAGGCAAGAGACCCAGTACTTC. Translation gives CASSQRRGRQETQYF.

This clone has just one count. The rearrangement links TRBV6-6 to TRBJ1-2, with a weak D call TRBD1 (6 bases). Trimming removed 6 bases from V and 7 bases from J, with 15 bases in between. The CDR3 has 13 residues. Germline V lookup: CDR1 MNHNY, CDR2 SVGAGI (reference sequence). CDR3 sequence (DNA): TGTGCCAGCAGCTACAGGGAGGAGGGTGGCTACACCTTC. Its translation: CASSYREEGGYTF.

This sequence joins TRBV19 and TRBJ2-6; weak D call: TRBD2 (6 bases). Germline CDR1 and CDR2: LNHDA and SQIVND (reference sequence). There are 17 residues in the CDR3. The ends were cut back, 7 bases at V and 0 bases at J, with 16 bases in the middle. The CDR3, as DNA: TGTGCCAGTACCGGCTACTCGCGGGACTCTGGGGCCAACGTCCTGACTTTC. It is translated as CASTGYSRDSGANVLTF.

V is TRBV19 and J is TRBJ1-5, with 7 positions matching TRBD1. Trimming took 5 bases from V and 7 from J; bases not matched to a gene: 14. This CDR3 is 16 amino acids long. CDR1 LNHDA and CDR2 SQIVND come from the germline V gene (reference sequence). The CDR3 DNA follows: TGTGCCAGTAGTTTCCAGACAGGGAGGCTACTCCAGCCCCAGCATTTT. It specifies CASSFQTGRLLQPQHF.

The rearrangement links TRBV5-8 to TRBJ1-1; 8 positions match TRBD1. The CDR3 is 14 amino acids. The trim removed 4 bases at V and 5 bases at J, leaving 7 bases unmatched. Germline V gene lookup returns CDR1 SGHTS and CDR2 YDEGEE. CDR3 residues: CASSAQGAKTEAFF. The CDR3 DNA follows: TGTGCCAGCAGCGCCCAGGGGGCTAAGACTGAAGCTTTCTTT.

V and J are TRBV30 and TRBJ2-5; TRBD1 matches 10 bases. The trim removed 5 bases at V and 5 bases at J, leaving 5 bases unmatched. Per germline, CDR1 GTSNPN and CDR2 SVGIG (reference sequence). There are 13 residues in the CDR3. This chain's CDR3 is CAWGQGVGETQYF. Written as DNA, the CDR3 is TGTGCCTGGGGACAGGGGGTCGGGGAGACCCAGTACTTC.

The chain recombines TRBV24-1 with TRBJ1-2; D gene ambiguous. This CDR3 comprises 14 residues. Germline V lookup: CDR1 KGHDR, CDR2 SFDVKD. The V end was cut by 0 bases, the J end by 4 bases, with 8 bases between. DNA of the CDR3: TGTGCCACCAGTGATTTGACGGTTGCCTATGGCTACACCTTC. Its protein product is CATSDLTVAYGYTF.

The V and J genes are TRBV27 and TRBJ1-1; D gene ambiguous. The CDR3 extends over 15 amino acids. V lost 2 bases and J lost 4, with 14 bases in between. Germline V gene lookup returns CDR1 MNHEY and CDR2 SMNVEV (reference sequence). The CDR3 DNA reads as TGTGCCAGCAGTTTAACTAGGGAGGTAAGCACTGAAGCTTTCTTT. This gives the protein CASSLTREVSTEAFF.

In DNA, the CDR3 is TGTGCCAGCAGCTTAGGAAATTCCGCTACCGAGCAGTACTTC. It translates to CASSLGNSATEQYF. V gene TRBV7-2 combines with J gene TRBJ2-7; D is unresolved. Germline values: CDR1 SGHTA, CDR2 FQGNSA. V lost 1 base and J lost 6, with 13 bases in between. CDR3 length: 14 residues.

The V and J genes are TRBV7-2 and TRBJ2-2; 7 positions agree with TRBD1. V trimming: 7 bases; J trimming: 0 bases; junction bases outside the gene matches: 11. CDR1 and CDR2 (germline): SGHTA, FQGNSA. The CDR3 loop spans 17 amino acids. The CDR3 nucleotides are TGTGCCAGCACCCAGGGGTATGGGACAGCGAACACCGGGGAGCTGTTTTTT. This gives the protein CASTQGYGTANTGELFF. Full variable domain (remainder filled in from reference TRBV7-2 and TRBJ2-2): GAGVSQSPSNKVTEKGKDVELRCDPISGHTALYWYRQSLGQGLEFLIYFQGNSAPDKSGLPSDRFSAERTGGSVSTLTIQRTQQEDSAVYLCASTQGYGTANTGELFFGEGSRLTVL.

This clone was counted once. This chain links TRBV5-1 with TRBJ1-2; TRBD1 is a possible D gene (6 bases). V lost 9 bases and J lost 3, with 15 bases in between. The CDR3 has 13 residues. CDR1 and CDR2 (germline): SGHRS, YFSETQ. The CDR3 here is CATSTGGDYGYTF. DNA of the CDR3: TGCGCCACCTCTACGGGGGGCGACTATGGCTACACCTTC.